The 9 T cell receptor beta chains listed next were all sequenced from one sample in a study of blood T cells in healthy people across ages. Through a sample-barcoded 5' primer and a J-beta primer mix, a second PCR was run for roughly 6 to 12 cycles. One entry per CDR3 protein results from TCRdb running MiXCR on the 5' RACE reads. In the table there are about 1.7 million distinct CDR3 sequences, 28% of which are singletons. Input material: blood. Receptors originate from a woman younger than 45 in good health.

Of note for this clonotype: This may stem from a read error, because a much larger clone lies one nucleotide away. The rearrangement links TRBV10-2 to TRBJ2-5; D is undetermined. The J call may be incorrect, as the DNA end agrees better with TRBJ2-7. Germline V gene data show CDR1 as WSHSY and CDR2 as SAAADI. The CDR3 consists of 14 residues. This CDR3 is CTSSGAREKYEQYF. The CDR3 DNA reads TGCACCAGCAGTGGCGCTAGGGAAAAATACGAGCAGTACTTC.

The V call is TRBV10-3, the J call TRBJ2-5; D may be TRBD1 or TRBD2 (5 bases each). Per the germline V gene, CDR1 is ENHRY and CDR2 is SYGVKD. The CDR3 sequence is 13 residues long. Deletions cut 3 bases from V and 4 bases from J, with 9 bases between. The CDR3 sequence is CAISDGGSETQYF. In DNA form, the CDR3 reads TGTGCCATCAGTGATGGGGGTTCAGAGACCCAGTACTTC.

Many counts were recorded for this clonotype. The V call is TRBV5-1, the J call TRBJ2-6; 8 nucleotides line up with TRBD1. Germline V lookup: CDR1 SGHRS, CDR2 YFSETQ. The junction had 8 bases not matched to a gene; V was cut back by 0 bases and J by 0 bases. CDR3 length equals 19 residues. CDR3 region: CASSLGGTGRSSGANVLTF. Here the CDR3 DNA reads TGCGCCAGCAGCTTGGGTGGGACAGGCCGAAGCTCTGGGGCCAACGTCCTGACTTTC. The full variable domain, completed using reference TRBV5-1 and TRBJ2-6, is KAGVTQTPRYLIKTRGQQVTLSCSPISGHRSVSWYQQTPGQGLQFLFEYFSETQRNKGNFPGRFSGRQFSNSRSEMNVSTLELGDSALYLCASSLGGTGRSSGANVLTFGAGSRLTVL.

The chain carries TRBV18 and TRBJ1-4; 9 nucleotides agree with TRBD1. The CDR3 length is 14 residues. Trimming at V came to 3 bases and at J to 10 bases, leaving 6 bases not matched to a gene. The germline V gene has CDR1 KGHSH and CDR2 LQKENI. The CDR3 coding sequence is TGTGCCAGCTCACCGGGACAGGGATGGATAAAACTGTTTTTT. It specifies CASSPGQGWIKLFF.

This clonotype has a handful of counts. The CDR3 spells CSARPAGSSYNEQFF. CDR3 nucleotide sequence: TGCAGTGCTAGACCGGCGGGAAGCTCCTACAATGAGCAGTTCTTC. The V call is TRBV20-1, the J call TRBJ2-1; D may be TRBD2 (6 bases). Germline-derived CDR1 and CDR2 are DFQATT and SNEGSKA (reference sequence). The V gene lost 2 bases and the J gene lost 0 bases, with 11 bases spanning the gap. The CDR3 has 15 residues.

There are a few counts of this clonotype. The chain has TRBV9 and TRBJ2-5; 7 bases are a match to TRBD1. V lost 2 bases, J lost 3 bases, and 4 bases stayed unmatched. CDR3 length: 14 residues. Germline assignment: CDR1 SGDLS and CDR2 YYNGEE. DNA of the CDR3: TGTGCCAGCAGCGTTCGTGACAGGGAAGAGACCCAGTACTTC. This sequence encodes CASSVRDREETQYF.

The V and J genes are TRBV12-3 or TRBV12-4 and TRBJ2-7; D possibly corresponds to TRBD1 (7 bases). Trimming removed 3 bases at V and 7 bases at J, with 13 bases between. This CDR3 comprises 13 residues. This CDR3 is CASSLASGGEQYF. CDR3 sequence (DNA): TGTGCCAGCAGTTTGGCCTCAGGGGGGGAGCAGTACTTC.

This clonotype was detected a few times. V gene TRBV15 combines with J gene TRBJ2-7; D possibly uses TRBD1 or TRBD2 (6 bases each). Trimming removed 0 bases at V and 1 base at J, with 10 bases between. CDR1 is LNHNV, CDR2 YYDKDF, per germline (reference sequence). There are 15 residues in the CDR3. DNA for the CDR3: TGTGCCACCAGCAGAGAACCGGGGGCATCCTACGAGCAGTACTTC. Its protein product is CATSREPGASYEQYF.

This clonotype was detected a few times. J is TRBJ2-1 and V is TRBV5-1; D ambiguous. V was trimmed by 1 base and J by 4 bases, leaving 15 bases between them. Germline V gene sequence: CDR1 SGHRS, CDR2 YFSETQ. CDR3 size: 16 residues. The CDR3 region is CASSLPLTVGYNEQFF. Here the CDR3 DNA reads TGCGCCAGCAGCTTGCCCCTTACGGTGGGGTACAATGAGCAGTTCTTC.